This entry lists 13 T cell receptor beta chains sequenced from one sample in a study of blood T cell repertoires in COVID-19. Measured with immunoSEQ multiplex PCR; TCRdb has only the in-frame clones, and not every one. This sample yields approximately 260,000 clones, of which approximately 88% are seen a single time; 1% to 1.5% belongs to the top ten. The specimen sequenced was PBMCs or T cells enriched from blood (not recorded which). These receptors all come from a woman in her forties with acute COVID-19.

The V gene is TRBV2, the J gene TRBJ2-7; weak D call: TRBD2 (6 bases). Trimming cost V 4 bases and J 0 bases, with 10 bases left between them. Per the germline V gene, CDR1 is SNHLY and CDR2 is FYNNEI. The CDR3 is made up of 14 amino acids. CDR3 nucleotides: TGTGCCAGCAGTGTTAGCGGCTCCTCCTACGAGCAGTACTTC. Amino acids: CASSVSGSSYEQYF.

The chain is built from TRBV18 and TRBJ2-7, with 8 bases matching TRBD2. The germline CDR1 and CDR2 sequences are KGHSH and LQKENI. The V and J ends lost 3 bases and 4 bases, in that order; junction bases with no gene match: 8. The CDR3 is 15 amino acids. The CDR3 here is CASSPQRERVYEQYF. As DNA, the CDR3 is TGTGCCAGCTCACCTCAGCGGGAGCGTGTATACGAGCAGTACTTC.

V gene TRBV18 combines with J gene TRBJ2-4; a weak D match, TRBD1 (6 bases). This CDR3 region has 15 residues. The ends were cut back, 3 bases at V and 2 bases at J, with 11 bases in the middle. Germline CDR1 reads KGHSH; CDR2 reads LQKENI. Written as DNA, the CDR3 is TGTGCCAGCTCACCCCCGGACAGACCCAAAAACATTCAGTACTTC. Protein sequence: CASSPPDRPKNIQYF.

The chain couples TRBV5-5 to TRBJ2-7; D uncertain. Germline V gene lookup returns CDR1 SGHKS and CDR2 YYEKEE (reference sequence). V lost 2 bases to trimming and J lost 4 bases, with 7 bases between them. The CDR3 is 12 residues long. As DNA, the CDR3 is TGTGCCAGCAGCTTAGCCACTTACGAGCAGTACTTC. Protein product: CASSLATYEQYF. The variable domain in full, completed from reference TRBV5-5 and TRBJ2-7, reads DAGVTQSPTHLIKTRGQQVTLRCSPISGHKSVSWYQQVLGQGPQFIFQYYEKEERGRGNFPDRFSARQFPNYSSELNVNALLLGDSALYLCASSLATYEQYFGPGTRLTVT.

The chain employs TRBV9 and TRBJ1-1; D unresolved. Trimming stripped 0 bases from V and 0 bases from J, with 6 bases between. Germline V gene lookup returns CDR1 SGDLS and CDR2 YYNGEE. This CDR3 is built from 14 residues. The CDR3 region is CASSVDRVNTEAFF. The CDR3 bases are TGTGCCAGCAGCGTAGATCGAGTGAACACTGAAGCTTTCTTT. Based on the CDR3 plus reference TRBV9 and TRBJ1-1, the full variable domain is DSGVTQTPKHLITATGQRVTLRCSPRSGDLSVYWYQQSLDQGLQFLIQYYNGEERAKGNILERFSAQQFPDLHSELNLSSLELGDSALYFCASSVDRVNTEAFFGQGTRLTVV.

The chain uses TRBV5-6 and TRBJ1-3, with 7 bases identical to TRBD1. V lost 1 base, J lost 2 bases, and 3 bases stayed unmatched. The CDR3 runs 15 residues. CDR1 SGHDT and CDR2 YYEEEE come from the germline V gene. CDR3 in amino acids: CASSLYQGAGNTIYF. In DNA form, the CDR3 reads TGTGCCAGCAGCTTGTACCAGGGGGCTGGAAACACCATATATTTT.

This chain connects TRBV30 to TRBJ1-4; D remains ambiguous. Per the germline V gene, CDR1 is GTSNPN and CDR2 is SVGIG (reference sequence). The CDR3 extends over 14 amino acids. The germline V and J ends were trimmed by 2 bases and 4 bases, with 11 bases remaining between them. The CDR3 is CAWSPSVRNEKLFF. In DNA, the CDR3 is TGTGCCTGGAGTCCCTCGGTCCGTAATGAAAAACTGTTTTTT.

This clone has more than one count but fewer than ten. The V gene is TRBV11-2, the J gene TRBJ1-3, with D possibly TRBD1 on 5 matching bases. The CDR3 has 15 amino acids. V gave up 2 bases and J gave up 3 bases, with 11 bases separating them. Germline CDR1 is SGHAT and CDR2 is FQNNGV. The CDR3 bases are TGTGCCAGCAGCTTAAACTACGGGGGTGGAAACACCATATATTTT. As protein: CASSLNYGGGNTIYF.

The CDR3 DNA sequence: TGTGCCAGCAGTGGGACAGGGGACTATGGCTACACCTTC. Translating it yields CASSGTGDYGYTF. The rearrangement uses TRBV27 and TRBJ1-2, with 10 bases that match TRBD1. Germline loops: CDR1 MNHEY, CDR2 SMNVEV (reference sequence). The length of the CDR3 is 13 residues. Unmatched junction bases numbered 0, after V lost 5 bases and J lost 3 bases.

This chain connects TRBV27 to TRBJ2-7, with 10 bases identical to TRBD2. The ends lost 2 bases at V and 4 bases at J; junction bases unmatched: 8. The CDR3 is 16 amino acids. The germline V gene has CDR1 MNHEY and CDR2 SMNVEV (reference sequence). The CDR3 is CASSLIQASGSYEQYF. CDR3 nucleotide sequence: TGTGCCAGCAGTTTAATTCAGGCTAGCGGGAGTTACGAGCAGTACTTC.

V and J are TRBV20-1 and TRBJ1-1; D uncertain. V was cut by 5 bases and J by 7 bases, with 11 bases left in between. Germline-derived CDR1 and CDR2 are DFQATT and SNEGSKA (reference sequence). The CDR3 consists of 11 residues. The CDR3 sequence is CSARAPSEAFF. The DNA of the CDR3 is TGCAGTGCTCGAGCTCCCAGTGAAGCTTTCTTT.

The chain joins TRBV7-8 to TRBJ2-2, with 7 bases lining up with TRBD2. Per the germline V gene, CDR1 is SGHVS and CDR2 is FQNEAQ. The junction had 5 bases not matched to a gene; V was cut back by 4 bases and J by 0 bases. The CDR3 covers 16 residues. The CDR3 loop is CASSSAGLPNTGELFF. The CDR3 nucleotides are TGTGCCAGCAGCTCAGCGGGACTACCGAACACCGGGGAGCTGTTTTTT.

The J gene is TRBJ2-2, the V gene TRBV2; no firm D call. The V gene's germline CDR1 is SNHLY and CDR2 FYNNEI. The CDR3 has 12 residues. Trimming pared 8 bases from V and 6 bases from J, leaving 10 bases between. CDR3 in amino acids: CASCQASGELFF. Here the CDR3 DNA reads TGTGCCAGCTGTCAGGCCTCCGGGGAGCTGTTTTTT. Full variable domain (missing parts from reference TRBV2 and TRBJ2-2): EPEVTQTPSHQVTQMGQEVILRCVPISNHLYFYWYRQILGQKVEFLVSFYNNEISEKSEIFDDQFSVERPDGSNFTLKIRSTKLEDSAMYFCASCQASGELFFGEGSRLTVL.